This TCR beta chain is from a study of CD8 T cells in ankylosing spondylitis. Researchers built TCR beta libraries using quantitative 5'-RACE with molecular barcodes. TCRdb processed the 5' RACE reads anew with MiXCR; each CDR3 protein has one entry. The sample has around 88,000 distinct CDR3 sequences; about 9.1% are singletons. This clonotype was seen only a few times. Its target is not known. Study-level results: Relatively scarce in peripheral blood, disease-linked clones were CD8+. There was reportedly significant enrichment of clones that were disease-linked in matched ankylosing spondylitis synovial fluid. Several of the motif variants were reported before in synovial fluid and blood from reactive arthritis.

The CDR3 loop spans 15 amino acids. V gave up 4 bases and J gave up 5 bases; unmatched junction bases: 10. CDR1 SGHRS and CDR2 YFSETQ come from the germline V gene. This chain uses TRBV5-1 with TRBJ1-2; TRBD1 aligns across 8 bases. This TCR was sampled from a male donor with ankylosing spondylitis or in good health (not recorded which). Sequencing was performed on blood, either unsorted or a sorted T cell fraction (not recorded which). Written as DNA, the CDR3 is TGCGCCAGCAGCCTAGCAGGGGGCGACTCTTATGGCTACACCTTC. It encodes CASSLAGGDSYGYTF.